One T cell receptor beta chain is described in this entry. The source of the sample is a study of blood T cell repertoires in COVID-19. Study details: The origin of the acute and convalescent COVID-19 samples was the United States, Italy and Spain. T cells, B-cell-depleted T cells, or PBMCs supplied cDNA or gDNA.

Per the study methods: Amplification from reference gene primers served as the basis for estimated nucleated cell counts. Here immunoSEQ multiplex PCR was the method, and the copy in TCRdb shows in-frame clones only, minus some. The V and J calls and clone size come from that table; D and trimming were worked out from the DNA. Altogether nearly 350,000 clones are present, roughly 89% being singletons, with the ten largest covering approximately 3.5%. From germline, CDR1 is SGHNT and CDR2 YENEEA. The CDR3 extends over 15 amino acids. J lost 4 bases, V lost 5 bases, and 7 bases had no gene match. The sequenced sample consisted of peripheral blood. The J gene is TRBJ1-2, the V gene TRBV11-3; 10 positions match TRBD1. The sequence was collected from a woman between 18 and 30 years old who had recovered from COVID-19. As DNA, the CDR3 is TGTGCCAGCAGCCGTGACAGGGGGCGAGCCTATGGCTACACCTTC. This codes for CASSRDRGRAYGYTF.